Listed here is a single TCR beta chain. Which antigen it targets is not known. Base quality data are lacking; no much larger clone is found one base away. This record belongs to a study of radiotherapy plus CTLA-4 blockade in lung cancer (dated by TCRdb to about 2018). Study-level background: Objective responses were observed in 18% of enrolled patients, and disease control was achieved in approximately 32%. The paper's findings and limits, for the study overall: Increased serum interferon-beta after radiation, together with early dynamic changes in blood T cell clones, were reported to be the strongest predictors of response. After treatment with radiotherapy and ipilimumab, TCR clones that originated in tumors expanded in peripheral blood.

In this study, focal radiation therapy paired with CTLA-4 blockade (ipilimumab) was tested in patients who had chemo-refractory metastatic non-small-cell lung cancer. There are 14 amino acids in the CDR3, from cysteine to phenylalanine inclusive. CDR3 DNA only is kept here, 42 bases in frame from base 1. The germline V gene encodes CDR1 LNHDA and CDR2 SQIVND (reference sequence). A distance of 13 bases separates the germline ends of V and J, which lose 8 bases and 0 bases respectively. The library was obtained by the immunoSEQ multiplex PCR assay. In its TCRdb copy, this immuneACCESS table keeps in-frame sequences only and misses some clones. Where compared with another copy, unresolved V genes explain less than half of these, and the others have no known cause. The sample contains around 38,000 clones, 65% to 90% of them found a single time. The top ten clones comprise approximately 22% of the sample.

The chain is made from TRBV19 and TRBJ1-1; the D gene is unclear. The sample in question was peripheral blood, obtained from a patient treated with radiotherapy plus ipilimumab. This TCR was sampled from a human donor with non-small cell lung cancer whose response to radiotherapy plus ipilimumab could not be evaluated. The DNA sequence is as follows: TGTGCCAGTTCCTCTCGGTCTATGAACACTGAAGCTTTCTTT. Its protein is CASSSRSMNTEAFF. Beyond the CDR3, the reference TRBV19 and TRBJ1-1 genes provide the residues; the full variable domain reads: DGGITQSPKYLFRKEGQNVTLSCEQNLNHDAMYWYRQDPGQGLRLIYYSQIVNDFQKGDIAEGYSVSREKKESFPLTVTSAQKNPTAFYLCASSSRSMNTEAFFGQGTRLTVV.